This entry lists 7 T cell receptor beta chains sequenced from one sample in a study of T-cell reconstitution after alpha-beta-depleted transplantation in children. Unique molecular identifiers were incorporated into the prepared TCRbeta library. In TCRdb, the PCR reads were re-called with MiXCR into one record per CDR3 protein. The sample has about a million distinct CDR3 sequences, about 29% seen once. Specimen: PBMCs, mostly from graft donor cells, collected 360 days after TCRalphabeta/CD19-depleted stem cell transplant. The receptors were sampled from a boy younger than two who had a stem cell transplant for SCID, so the T cells may come from the graft donor.

The rearrangement links TRBV4-3 to TRBJ2-7, with a tentative D call TRBD2 (6 bases). This CDR3 is 15 amino acids long. The germline CDR1 and CDR2 sequences are LGHNA and YSLEER. The V end lost 3 bases, the J end lost 5 bases, and 17 bases lay between the germline ends. CDR3 coding DNA: TGCGCCAGCAGCCAGGCGGGGCAGGGTGGACACGAGCAGTACTTC. This sequence encodes CASSQAGQGGHEQYF.

This clonotype was seen a few times. The gene calls are TRBV4-1 and TRBJ2-7; D is possibly TRBD1 or TRBD2 (5 bases each). V gave up 0 bases and J gave up 3 bases, with 12 bases separating them. Germline CDR1 MGHRA, CDR2 YSYEKL. There are 15 residues in the CDR3. The CDR3 reads CASSQDMGTYYEQYF. In nucleotides, the CDR3 is TGCGCCAGCAGCCAAGATATGGGGACCTACTACGAGCAGTACTTC.

This clonotype was seen a handful of times. The rearrangement links TRBV4-1 to TRBJ2-5; TRBD1 agrees at 7 bases. CDR1 and CDR2 from the germline V gene are MGHRA and YSYEKL. This CDR3 region has 15 residues. Unmatched junction bases numbered 6, after V lost 0 bases and J lost 5 bases. The CDR3 coding sequence is TGCGCCAGCAGCCAAGATCGAGGGGGCCGGGAGACCCAGTACTTC. Residues: CASSQDRGGRETQYF.

This sequence joins TRBV12-3 or TRBV12-4 and TRBJ2-5; D possibly corresponds to TRBD2 (5 bases). The CDR3 loop spans 16 amino acids. V shed 5 bases and J shed 5 bases, with 21 bases lying between them. CDR3 nucleotides: TGTGCCAGCAGTGAACGAGGGCGACTTACCGGGGAGACCCAGTACTTC. Protein sequence: CASSERGRLTGETQYF.

The chain employs TRBV24-1 and TRBJ2-3, with TRBD1 matching over 8 bases. Germline CDR1 KGHDR, CDR2 SFDVKD. CDR3 length: 15 residues. V trimming: 4 bases; J trimming: 3 bases; junction bases outside the gene matches: 5. CDR3 in amino acids: CATSDQGAATDTQYF. The CDR3 nucleotides are TGTGCCACCAGTGACCAGGGGGCCGCGACAGATACGCAGTATTTT.

This clonotype was recorded a few times. The genes are TRBV24-1 and TRBJ2-1; D unclear. Germline CDR1 is KGHDR and CDR2 is SFDVKD. V was clipped by 5 bases and J by 1 base, with 14 bases between them. The CDR3 extends over 16 amino acids. The CDR3 nucleotides read TGTGCCACCAGTGCGGCAGGTCCTCTGTCCTACAATGAGCAGTTCTTC. This translates into CATSAAGPLSYNEQFF.

This clonotype showed up just a few times. The chain recombines TRBV20-1 with TRBJ2-1; no definite D call. Germline V gives CDR1 DFQATT, CDR2 SNEGSKA (reference sequence). This CDR3 is built from 13 residues. Trimming took 0 bases from V and 8 from J, leaving 11 bases between them. The CDR3 DNA is TGCAGTGCTAGAGATGGAGAATACGATGAGCAGTTCTTC. The encoded protein is CSARDGEYDEQFF.